These 11 T cell receptor beta chains originate from one sample sequenced in a study of beta chain features in type 1 diabetes. Every bit of the isolated RNA underwent reverse transcription, so sequencing read expressed TCRB transcripts. Clones were sequenced by immunoSEQ multiplex PCR, and TCRdb holds only the in-frame ones, with some missing. The data contain roughly 290,000 clones, 15% of them singletons. Their specific antigens are unknown. Study-level results: In all four CD4+ subsets, TCRB CDR3 length was significantly, moderately reduced in type 1 diabetes.

Sequenced: naive CD4+ T cells from blood. These receptors all come from a man aged 18 to 30 with type 1 diabetes.

This clone was counted between two and nine times. The J gene is TRBJ2-1, the V gene TRBV5-6; a weak D match, TRBD1 (5 bases). The germline V gene has CDR1 SGHDT and CDR2 YYEEEE. The CDR3 is 14 amino acids. Trimming removed 2 bases from V and 6 bases from J, with 12 bases in between. CDR3 sequence reads: CASSFGSGLNEQFF. The DNA of the CDR3 is TGTGCCAGCAGCTTTGGTTCAGGGCTCAATGAGCAGTTCTTC. Complete variable domain (other parts from reference TRBV5-6 and TRBJ2-1): DAGVTQSPTHLIKTRGQQVTLRCSPKSGHDTVSWYQQALGQGPQFIFQYYEEEERQRGNFPDRFSGHQFPNYSSELNVNALLLGDSALYLCASSFGSGLNEQFFGPGTRLTVL.

The chain recombines TRBV19 with TRBJ1-6; a weak D match, TRBD1 (5 bases). V shed 5 bases and J shed 9 bases, with 20 bases lying between them. Germline values: CDR1 LNHDA, CDR2 SQIVND (reference sequence). CDR3 length: 16 amino acids. CDR3 nucleotides: TGTGCCAGTAGTCGGGGACTCGGGCAAAGGGGTTCACCCCTCCACTTT. Its translation is CASSRGLGQRGSPLHF.

The V call is TRBV5-1, the J call TRBJ2-3, with 10 nucleotides matching TRBD2. With V trimmed by 4 bases and J by 2 bases, 7 bases remained unmatched. Germline V gene lookup returns CDR1 SGHRS and CDR2 YFSETQ. The CDR3 covers 16 residues. CDR3 sequence (DNA): TGCGCCAGCAGCACGGGACTAGCGAGATACACAGATACGCAGTATTTT. It yields the protein CASSTGLARYTDTQYF. Variable domain in full (rest from reference TRBV5-1 and TRBJ2-3): KAGVTQTPRYLIKTRGQQVTLSCSPISGHRSVSWYQQTPGQGLQFLFEYFSETQRNKGNFPGRFSGRQFSNSRSEMNVSTLELGDSALYLCASSTGLARYTDTQYFGPGTRLTVL.

CDR3 in DNA: TGTGCCAGCCAAACCGGGGCTGGGACATCCTACGAGCAGTACTTC. Amino acids: CASQTGAGTSYEQYF. The V and J genes are TRBV6-5 and TRBJ2-7; possible D gene TRBD1, 6 bases. V was cut by 8 bases and J by 1 base, with 18 bases left in between. CDR3 length: 15 residues. Germline CDR1 and CDR2: MNHEY and SVGAGI.

The chain has TRBV19 and TRBJ1-6; 8 bases fit TRBD1. The CDR3 covers 15 residues. Germline-derived CDR1 and CDR2 are LNHDA and SQIVND (reference sequence). V dropped 5 bases and J dropped 7; count of bases not matched to a gene: 7. The CDR3 here is CASSRGQGTNSPLHF. CDR3 nucleotide sequence: TGTGCCAGTAGTCGCGGACAGGGAACGAATTCACCCCTCCACTTT. Based on the CDR3 plus reference TRBV19 and TRBJ1-6, the full variable domain is DGGITQSPKYLFRKEGQNVTLSCEQNLNHDAMYWYRQDPGQGLRLIYYSQIVNDFQKGDIAEGYSVSREKKESFPLTVTSAQKNPTAFYLCASSRGQGTNSPLHFGNGTRLTVT.

This clone was recorded a few times. The gene calls are TRBV28 and TRBJ2-1; 11 bases map to TRBD1. The CDR3 length is 14 residues. CDR1 and CDR2 from the germline V gene are MDHEN and SYDVKM. J lost 8 bases, V lost 4 bases, and 4 bases had no gene match. The CDR3 loop is CASSSGQGVDEQFF. As DNA, the CDR3 is TGTGCCAGCAGTTCGGGACAGGGGGTCGATGAGCAGTTCTTC.

The J gene is TRBJ1-3, the V gene TRBV6-5; D is unresolved. V lost 6 bases and J lost 0, with 12 bases in between. This CDR3 comprises 15 residues. Germline V gene data show CDR1 as MNHEY and CDR2 as SVGAGI. CDR3 sequence (DNA): TGTGCCAGCAGACCCAGGTTAAGCTCTGGAAACACCATATATTTT. It translates to CASRPRLSSGNTIYF.

The J gene is TRBJ2-5, the V gene TRBV6-6; D is undetermined. The CDR3 totals 13 residues. In germline, CDR1 is MNHNY, CDR2 SVGAGI (reference sequence). The V end was cut by 0 bases, the J end by 2 bases, with 4 bases between. The CDR3 loop is CASSYSRQETQYF. Here the CDR3 DNA reads TGTGCCAGCAGTTACTCCCGTCAAGAGACCCAGTACTTC.

The chain has TRBV5-1 and TRBJ2-2; D not resolved. The germline gives CDR1 SGHRS, CDR2 YFSETQ. CDR3 size: 14 residues. V shed 0 bases and J shed 5 bases, with 8 bases lying between them. The DNA for the CDR3 is TGCGCCAGCAGCTTGGATGTCCAGACCGGGGAGCTGTTTTTT. The encoded protein is CASSLDVQTGELFF.

V gene TRBV5-4 combines with J gene TRBJ2-5, with TRBD1 matching over 7 bases. Trimming took 3 bases from V and 1 from J; bases not matched to a gene: 0. The length of the CDR3 is 13 residues. Germline V gene sequence: CDR1 SGHNT, CDR2 YYREEE (reference sequence). CDR3 DNA sequence: TGTGCCAGCAGCTGGGACAGCCAAGAGACCCAGTACTTC. This sequence encodes CASSWDSQETQYF.

V is TRBV11-2 and J is TRBJ2-5; 9 bases agree with TRBD2. Germline V gene data show CDR1 as SGHAT and CDR2 as FQNNGV. The ends lost 1 base at V and 9 bases at J; junction bases unmatched: 12. The CDR3 is 16 residues long. This chain's CDR3 is CASSLVAGGAQGAQYF. The CDR3 bases are TGTGCCAGCAGCTTAGTCGCGGGAGGGGCCCAGGGGGCCCAGTACTTC.